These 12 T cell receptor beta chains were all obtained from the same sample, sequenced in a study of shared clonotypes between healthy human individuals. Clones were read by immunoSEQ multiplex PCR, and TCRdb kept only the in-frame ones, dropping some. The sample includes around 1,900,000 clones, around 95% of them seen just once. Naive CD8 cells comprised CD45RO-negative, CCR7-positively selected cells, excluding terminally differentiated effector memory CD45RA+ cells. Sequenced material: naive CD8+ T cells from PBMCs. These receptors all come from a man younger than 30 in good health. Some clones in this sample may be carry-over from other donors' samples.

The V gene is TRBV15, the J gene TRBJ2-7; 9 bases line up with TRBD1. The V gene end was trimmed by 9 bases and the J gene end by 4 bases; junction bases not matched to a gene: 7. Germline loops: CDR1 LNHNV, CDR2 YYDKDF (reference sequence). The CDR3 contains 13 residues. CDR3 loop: CATGSGTGYEQYF. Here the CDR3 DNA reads TGTGCCACTGGCTCCGGGACAGGGTACGAGCAGTACTTC.

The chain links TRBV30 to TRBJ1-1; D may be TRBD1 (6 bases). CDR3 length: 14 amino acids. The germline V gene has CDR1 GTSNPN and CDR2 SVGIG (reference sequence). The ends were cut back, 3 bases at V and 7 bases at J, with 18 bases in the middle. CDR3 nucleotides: TGTGCCTGGAGAGGGGGTACACAGGTTGGTGAAGCTTTCTTT. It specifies CAWRGGTQVGEAFF. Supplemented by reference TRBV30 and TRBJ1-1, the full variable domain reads SQTIHQWPATLVQPVGSPLSLECTVEGTSNPNLYWYRQAAGRGLQLLFYSVGIGQISSEVPQNLSASRPQDRQFILSSKKLLLSDSGFYLCAWRGGTQVGEAFFGQGTRLTVV.

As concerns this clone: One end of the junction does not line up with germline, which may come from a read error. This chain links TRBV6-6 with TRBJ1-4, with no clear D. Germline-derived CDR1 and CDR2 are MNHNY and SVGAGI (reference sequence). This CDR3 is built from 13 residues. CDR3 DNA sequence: TGTGCCATCAGTACGGTATCTAATGAAAAACTGTTTTTT. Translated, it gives CAISTVSNEKLFF.

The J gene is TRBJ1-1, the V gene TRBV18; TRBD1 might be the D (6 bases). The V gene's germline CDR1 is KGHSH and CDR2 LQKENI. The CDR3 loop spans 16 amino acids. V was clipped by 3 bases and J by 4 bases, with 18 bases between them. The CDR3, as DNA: TGTGCCAGCTCACCCGGAGGGGGGGGCCATACCACTGAAGCTTTCTTT. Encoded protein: CASSPGGGGHTTEAFF.

CDR3 region: CASSLTANTGELFF. The CDR3 DNA is TGTGCCAGCAGTCTCACAGCGAACACCGGGGAGCTGTTTTTT. This chain joins TRBV6-6 and TRBJ2-2, with D unresolved. V dropped 5 bases and J dropped 0 bases, with 7 bases sitting between them. The CDR3 sequence is 14 residues long. Germline values: CDR1 MNHNY, CDR2 SVGAGI (reference sequence).

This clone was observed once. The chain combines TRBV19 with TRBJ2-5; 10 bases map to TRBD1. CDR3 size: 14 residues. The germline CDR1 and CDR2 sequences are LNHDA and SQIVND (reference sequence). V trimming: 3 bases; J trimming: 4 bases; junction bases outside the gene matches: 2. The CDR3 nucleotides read TGTGCCAGTAGTATGGGACAGGGGCGAGAGACCCAGTACTTC. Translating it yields CASSMGQGRETQYF. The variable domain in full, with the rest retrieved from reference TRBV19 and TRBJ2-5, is DGGITQSPKYLFRKEGQNVTLSCEQNLNHDAMYWYRQDPGQGLRLIYYSQIVNDFQKGDIAEGYSVSREKKESFPLTVTSAQKNPTAFYLCASSMGQGRETQYFGPGTRLLVL.

The CDR3 DNA sequence: TGTGCCAGCAGTTTAGTAGCGGGAGCTGAGCAGTTCTTC. Translation gives CASSLVAGAEQFF. This sequence joins TRBV27 and TRBJ2-1; 9 bases align to TRBD2. CDR1 is MNHEY and CDR2 is SMNVEV in the germline V gene (reference sequence). V shed 2 bases, J shed 9 bases, and the junction held 2 bases outside the gene matches. The CDR3 is 13 amino acids.

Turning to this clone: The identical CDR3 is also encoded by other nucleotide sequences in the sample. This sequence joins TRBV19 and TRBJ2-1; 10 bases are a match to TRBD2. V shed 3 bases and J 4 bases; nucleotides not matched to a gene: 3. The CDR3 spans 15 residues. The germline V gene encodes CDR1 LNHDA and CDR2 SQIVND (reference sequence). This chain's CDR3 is CASSIRTSGYNEQFF. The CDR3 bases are TGTGCCAGTAGTATTCGGACTAGCGGATACAATGAGCAGTTCTTC.

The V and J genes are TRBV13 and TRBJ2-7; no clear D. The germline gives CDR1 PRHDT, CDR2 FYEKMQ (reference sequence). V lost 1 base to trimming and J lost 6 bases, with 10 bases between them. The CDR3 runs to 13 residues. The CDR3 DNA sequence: TGTGCCAGCAGCTTAGAGACTTATGGCGAGCAGTACTTC. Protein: CASSLETYGEQYF.

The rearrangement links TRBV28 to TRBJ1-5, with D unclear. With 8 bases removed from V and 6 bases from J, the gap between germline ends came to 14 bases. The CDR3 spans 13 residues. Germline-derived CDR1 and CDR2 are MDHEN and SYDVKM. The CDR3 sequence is CASEPLGTQPQHF. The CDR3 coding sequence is TGTGCCAGCGAGCCTCTGGGCACTCAGCCCCAGCATTTT.

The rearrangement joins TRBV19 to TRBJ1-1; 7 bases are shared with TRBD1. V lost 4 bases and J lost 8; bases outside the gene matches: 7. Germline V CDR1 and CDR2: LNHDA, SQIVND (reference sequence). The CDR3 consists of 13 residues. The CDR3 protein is CASSTRQGYEAFF. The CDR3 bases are TGTGCCAGTAGTACCAGACAGGGCTACGAAGCTTTCTTT.

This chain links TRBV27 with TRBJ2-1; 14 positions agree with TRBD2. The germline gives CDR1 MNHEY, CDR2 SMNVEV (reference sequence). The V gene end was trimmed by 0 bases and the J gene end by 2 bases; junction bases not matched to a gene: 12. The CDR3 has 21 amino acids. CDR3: CASSLSPSTGTSGRPYNEQFF. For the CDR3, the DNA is TGTGCCAGCAGTTTATCCCCTTCGACCGGGACTAGCGGGAGACCCTACAATGAGCAGTTCTTC.